This TCR beta chain was observed in a study of Graves' ophthalmopathy and Graves' hyperthyroidism. This clonotype was seen only a few times. What it binds is unknown. General observations from the study: Blood was where most expanded thyroid clonotypes above 0.001 frequency also turned up.

Investigators amplified TCR beta CDR3 regions from RNA transcripts. First-round RT-PCR employed HTBI primers, with a second-round multiplex PCR after it. TCRdb called the multiplex PCR reads again in MiXCR, with one record for every CDR3 protein. In the table there are hundreds of thousands of distinct CDR3 sequences, 21% of which are singletons. CDR1 is WSHSY and CDR2 is SAAADI in the germline V gene. The J segment lost 5 bases and the V segment lost 10 bases, leaving 12 bases of the junction unmatched. CDR3 length: 14 residues. Material: peripheral blood. This chain uses TRBV10-2 with TRBJ2-5, with TRBD2 matching over 8 bases. The receptor comes from a woman under 30 with stable Graves' hyperthyroidism. The CDR3 loop is CATPLAGVQETQYF. CDR3 DNA: TGCGCCACCCCCCTAGCGGGTGTTCAGGAGACCCAGTACTTC.